Sequencing of this TCR beta chain was carried out in a study of T-cell reconstitution after alpha-beta-depleted transplantation in children. Study observations and caveats: Several hundred expanded graft clones reportedly were the source of alpha-beta T cells about two months after transplant. The authors attributed T-cell counts and diversity one year after transplant mostly to newly produced T cells. Some patients' high day-60 TCRbeta diversity was traced to surviving recipient T cells and thymic progenitors.

This clonotype has more than one count but fewer than ten. Its cognate antigen is unknown. Unique molecular identifiers were used in preparing the TCRbeta library. TCRdb recomputed calls from the PCR reads with MiXCR, one row per CDR3 protein. This table has a few hundred thousand distinct CDR3 sequences, 27% appearing once. Sequences were derived from PBMCs, sampled before TCRalphabeta/CD19-depleted stem cell transplant. This receptor was identified in a boy under three years old with Wiskott-Aldrich syndrome, due to receive a stem cell transplant.

The CDR3 DNA is TGCAGTGCTAACCGGGACAGTGAATACAATGAGCAGTTCTTC. It codes for CSANRDSEYNEQFF. The chain couples TRBV20-1 to TRBJ2-1; the match to TRBD1 covers 7 bases. V trimming: 4 bases; J trimming: 4 bases; junction bases outside the gene matches: 7. Germline V lookup: CDR1 DFQATT, CDR2 SNEGSKA (reference sequence). The CDR3 has 14 amino acids.